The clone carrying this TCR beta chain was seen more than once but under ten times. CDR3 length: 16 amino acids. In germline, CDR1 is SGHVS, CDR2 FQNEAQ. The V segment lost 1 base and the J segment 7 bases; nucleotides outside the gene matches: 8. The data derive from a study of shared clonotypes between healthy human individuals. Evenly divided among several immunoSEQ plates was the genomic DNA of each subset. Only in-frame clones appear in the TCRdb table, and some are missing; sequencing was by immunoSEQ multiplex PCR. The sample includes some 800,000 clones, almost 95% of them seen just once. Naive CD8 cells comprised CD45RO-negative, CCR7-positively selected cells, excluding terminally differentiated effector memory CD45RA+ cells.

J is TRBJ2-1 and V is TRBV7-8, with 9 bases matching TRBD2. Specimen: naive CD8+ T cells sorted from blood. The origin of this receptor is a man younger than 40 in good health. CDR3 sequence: CASSLEIAGVGNEQFF. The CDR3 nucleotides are TGTGCCAGCAGCTTAGAGATAGCGGGAGTAGGAAATGAGCAGTTCTTC.